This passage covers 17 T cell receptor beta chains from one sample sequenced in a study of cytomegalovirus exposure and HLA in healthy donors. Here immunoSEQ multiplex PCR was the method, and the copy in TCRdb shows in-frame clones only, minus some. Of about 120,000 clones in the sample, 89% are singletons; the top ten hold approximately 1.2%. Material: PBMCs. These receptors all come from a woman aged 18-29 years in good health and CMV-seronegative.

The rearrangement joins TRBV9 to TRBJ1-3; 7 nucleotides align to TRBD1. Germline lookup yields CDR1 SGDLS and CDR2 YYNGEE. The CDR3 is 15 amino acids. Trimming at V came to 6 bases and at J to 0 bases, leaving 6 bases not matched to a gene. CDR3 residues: CASTRDSSSGNTIYF. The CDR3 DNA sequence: TGTGCCAGCACTAGGGACAGTAGCTCTGGAAACACCATATATTTT.

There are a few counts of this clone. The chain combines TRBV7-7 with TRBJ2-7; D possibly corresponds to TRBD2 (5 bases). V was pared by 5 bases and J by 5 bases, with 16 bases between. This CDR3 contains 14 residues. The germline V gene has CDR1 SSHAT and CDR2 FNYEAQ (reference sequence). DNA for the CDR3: TGTGCCAGCAGCCAATCGGACTTTCTGGACGAGCAGTACTTC. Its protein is CASSQSDFLDEQYF.

In DNA, the CDR3 is TGTGCCAGCGGGACATACCTTAACTATGGCTACACCTTC. Protein product: CASGTYLNYGYTF. This chain links TRBV7-2 with TRBJ1-2, with D maybe TRBD1 (6 bases). Germline-derived CDR1 and CDR2 are SGHTA and FQGNSA. Trimming took 8 bases from V and 1 from J, leaving 11 bases between them. CDR3 length: 13 residues. Supplemented by reference TRBV7-2 and TRBJ1-2, the full variable domain reads GAGVSQSPSNKVTEKGKDVELRCDPISGHTALYWYRQSLGQGLEFLIYFQGNSAPDKSGLPSDRFSAERTGGSVSTLTIQRTQQEDSAVYLCASGTYLNYGYTFGSGTRLTVV.

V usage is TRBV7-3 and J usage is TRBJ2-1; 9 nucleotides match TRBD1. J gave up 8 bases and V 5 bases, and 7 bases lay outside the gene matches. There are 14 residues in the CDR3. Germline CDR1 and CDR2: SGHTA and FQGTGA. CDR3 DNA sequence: TGTGCCAGCAGCAGAACAGGGGGCTTGTATGAGCAGTTCTTC. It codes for CASSRTGGLYEQFF.

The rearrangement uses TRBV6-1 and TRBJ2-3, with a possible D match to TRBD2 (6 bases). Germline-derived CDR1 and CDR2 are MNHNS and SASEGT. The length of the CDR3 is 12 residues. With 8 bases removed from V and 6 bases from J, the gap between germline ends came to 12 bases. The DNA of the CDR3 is TGTGCCAGCCGCTCGGAGGGGGATACGCAGTATTTT. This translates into CASRSEGDTQYF.

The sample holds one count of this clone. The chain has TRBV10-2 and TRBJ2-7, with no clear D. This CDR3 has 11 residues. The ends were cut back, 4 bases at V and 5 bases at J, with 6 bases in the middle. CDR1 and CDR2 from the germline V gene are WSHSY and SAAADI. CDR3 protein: CASSVFDEQYF. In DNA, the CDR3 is TGCGCCAGCAGTGTCTTCGACGAGCAGTACTTC.

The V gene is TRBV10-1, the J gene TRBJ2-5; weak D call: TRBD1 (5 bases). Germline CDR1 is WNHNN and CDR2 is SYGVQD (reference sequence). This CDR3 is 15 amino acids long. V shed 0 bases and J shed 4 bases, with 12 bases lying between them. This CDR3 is CASSESRQGGETQYF. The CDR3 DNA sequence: TGCGCCAGCAGTGAGTCTCGCCAGGGTGGAGAGACCCAGTACTTC.

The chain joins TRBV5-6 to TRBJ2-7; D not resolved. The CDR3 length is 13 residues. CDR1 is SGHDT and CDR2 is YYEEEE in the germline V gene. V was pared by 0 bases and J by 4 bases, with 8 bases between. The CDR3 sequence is CASSLGTTYEQYF. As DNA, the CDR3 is TGTGCCAGCAGCTTGGGTACCACATACGAGCAGTACTTC.

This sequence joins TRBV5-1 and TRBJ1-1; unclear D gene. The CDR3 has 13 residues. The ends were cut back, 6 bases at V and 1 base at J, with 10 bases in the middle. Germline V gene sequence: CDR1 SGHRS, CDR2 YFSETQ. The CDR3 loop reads CASTSTANTEAFF. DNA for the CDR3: TGCGCCAGCACCTCTACAGCGAACACTGAAGCTTTCTTT.

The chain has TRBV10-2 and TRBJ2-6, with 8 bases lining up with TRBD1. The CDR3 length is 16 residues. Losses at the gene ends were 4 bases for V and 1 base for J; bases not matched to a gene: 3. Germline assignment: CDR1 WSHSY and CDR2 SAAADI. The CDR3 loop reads CASSAGTGSGANVLTF. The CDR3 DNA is TGCGCCAGCAGTGCGGGGACAGGATCTGGGGCCAACGTCCTGACTTTC.

The DNA of the CDR3 is TGTGCCATCAGTGGGCCCGGGACAGGGGCCTACGAGCAGTACTTC. Translated, it gives CAISGPGTGAYEQYF. V and J are TRBV10-3 and TRBJ2-7; 10 positions agree with TRBD1. Germline trimming cut 4 bases from V and 2 bases from J; bases unmatched to any gene: 5. The CDR3 runs 15 residues. Germline CDR1 reads ENHRY; CDR2 reads SYGVKD.

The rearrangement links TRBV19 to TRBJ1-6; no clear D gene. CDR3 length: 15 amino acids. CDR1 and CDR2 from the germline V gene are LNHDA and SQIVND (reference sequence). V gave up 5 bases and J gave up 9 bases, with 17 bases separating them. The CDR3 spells CASSPTVPGFSPLHF. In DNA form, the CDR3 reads TGTGCCAGTAGTCCCACGGTCCCAGGCTTTTCACCCCTCCACTTT.

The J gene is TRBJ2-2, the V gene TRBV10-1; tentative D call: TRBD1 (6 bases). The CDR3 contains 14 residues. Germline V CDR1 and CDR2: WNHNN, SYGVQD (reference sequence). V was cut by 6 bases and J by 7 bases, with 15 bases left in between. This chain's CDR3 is CASSAGQLGGELFF. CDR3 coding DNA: TGCGCCAGCAGCGCCGGACAGTTGGGCGGGGAGCTGTTTTTT.

The chain's CDR3 is CASSSQQGAASRGTQYF. CDR3 nucleotides: TGCGCCAGCAGCTCTCAACAGGGCGCAGCGTCGAGGGGGACCCAGTACTTC. J is TRBJ2-5 and V is TRBV5-1; tentative D call: TRBD1 (6 bases). Germline V gene sequence: CDR1 SGHRS, CDR2 YFSETQ. The CDR3 totals 17 residues. Trimming took 3 bases from V and 7 from J, leaving 25 bases between them.

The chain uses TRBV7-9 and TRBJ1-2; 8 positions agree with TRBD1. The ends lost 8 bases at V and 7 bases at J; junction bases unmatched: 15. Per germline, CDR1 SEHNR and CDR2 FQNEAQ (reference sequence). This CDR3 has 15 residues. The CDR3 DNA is TGTGCCAGCCAACCGGGACAGGTACTTTTCCCTGGCTACACCTTC. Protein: CASQPGQVLFPGYTF.

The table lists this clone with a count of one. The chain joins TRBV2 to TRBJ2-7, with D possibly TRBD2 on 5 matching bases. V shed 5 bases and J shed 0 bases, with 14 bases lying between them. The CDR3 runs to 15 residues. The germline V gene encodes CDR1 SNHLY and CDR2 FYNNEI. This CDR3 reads CASSPPRDFSYEQYF. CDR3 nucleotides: TGTGCCAGCAGTCCCCCCCGGGATTTCTCCTACGAGCAGTACTTC.

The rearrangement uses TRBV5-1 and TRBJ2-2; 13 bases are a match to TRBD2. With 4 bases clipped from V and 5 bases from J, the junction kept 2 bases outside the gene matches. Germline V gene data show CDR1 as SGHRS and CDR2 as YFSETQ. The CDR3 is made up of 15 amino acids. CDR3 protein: CASSAGLAGTGELFF. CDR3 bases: TGCGCCAGCAGCGCGGGACTAGCGGGGACCGGGGAGCTGTTTTTT.